This T cell receptor (beta chain) was observed in a study of CD8 T cells in Susac syndrome. The RNA input was about 0.45 to 1 ug, and it was reverse transcribed with random hexamers. A multiplex approach, immunoSEQ multiplex PCR, amplified TCR beta CDR3 across 54 Vbeta and 13 Jbeta. MiXCR was run by TCRdb on the immunoSEQ multiplex PCR reads, yielding one entry per CDR3 protein. The sample lists some 190,000 distinct CDR3 sequences, 95% seen once, with around 0.093% in the top ten. TEMRA cells were FACS-enriched, with CD8+ and CD4+ T cells isolated negatively. V gave up 10 bases and J gave up 1 base, with 14 bases separating them. CDR3 length: 14 amino acids. Looked up from germline, CDR1 is ENHRY and CDR2 is SYGVKD.

The specimen was CD4+ T cells from PBMCs. This clonotype was sampled from a human donor in good health. The chain uses TRBV10-3 and TRBJ2-1, with D possibly being TRBD2 (6 bases). CDR3 DNA sequence: TGTGCCACGGGAGCGGGTCCTTCCTACAATGAGCAGTTCTTC. Protein product: CATGAGPSYNEQFF.